This entry lists 2 T cell receptor beta chains sequenced from one sample in a study of blood T cell repertoires in COVID-19. Sequenced by immunoSEQ multiplex PCR; TCRdb stores in-frame clones only, minus some. The sample includes roughly 180,000 clones, less than 85% of them seen just once. Material for sequencing was PBMCs or T cells enriched from blood (not recorded which). These receptors originate from a man aged 55-75 years who had recovered from COVID-19.

This rearrangement joins TRBV6-6 to TRBJ1-5, with TRBD1 matching over 7 bases. Germline V gives CDR1 MNHNY, CDR2 SVGAGI (reference sequence). The CDR3 consists of 13 residues. J was trimmed by 7 bases and V by 5 bases; bases with no gene match: 5. The CDR3 loop is CASSRSGGQPQHF. CDR3 bases: TGTGCCAGCAGTCGATCAGGGGGACAGCCCCAGCATTTT.

This chain joins TRBV12-3 or TRBV12-4 and TRBJ1-5; D unclear. V lost 0 bases, J lost 4 bases, and 4 bases lay in between. The CDR3 totals 13 residues. CDR3 nucleotides: TGTGCCAGCAGTTTAGCGAGGAATCAGCCCCAGCATTTT. Amino acid sequence: CASSLARNQPQHF.